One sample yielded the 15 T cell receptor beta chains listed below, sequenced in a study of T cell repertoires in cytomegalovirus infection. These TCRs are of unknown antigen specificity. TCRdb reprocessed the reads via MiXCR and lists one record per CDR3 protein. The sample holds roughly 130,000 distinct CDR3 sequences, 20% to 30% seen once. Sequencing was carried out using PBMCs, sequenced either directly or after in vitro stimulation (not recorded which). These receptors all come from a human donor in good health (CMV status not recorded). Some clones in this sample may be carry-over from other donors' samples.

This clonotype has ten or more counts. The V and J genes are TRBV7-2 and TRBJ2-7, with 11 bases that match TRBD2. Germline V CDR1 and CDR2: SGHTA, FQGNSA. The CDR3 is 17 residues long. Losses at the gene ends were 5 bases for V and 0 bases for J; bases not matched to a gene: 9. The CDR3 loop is CASSQRTSGWSSYEQYF. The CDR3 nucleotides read TGTGCCAGCAGCCAGAGGACTAGCGGGTGGAGCTCCTACGAGCAGTACTTC.

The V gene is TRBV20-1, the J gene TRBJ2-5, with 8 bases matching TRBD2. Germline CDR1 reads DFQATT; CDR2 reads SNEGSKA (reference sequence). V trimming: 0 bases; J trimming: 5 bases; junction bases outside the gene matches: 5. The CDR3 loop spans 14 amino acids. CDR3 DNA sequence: TGCAGTGCTAGAGAACCGACTAGCGTGGAGACCCAGTACTTC. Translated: CSAREPTSVETQYF.

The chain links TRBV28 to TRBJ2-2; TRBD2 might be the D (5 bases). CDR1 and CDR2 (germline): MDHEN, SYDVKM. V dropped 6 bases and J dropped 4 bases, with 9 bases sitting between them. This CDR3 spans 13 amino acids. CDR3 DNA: TGTGCCAGCAGCCTAGCAGTCACCGGGGAGCTGTTTTTT. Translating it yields CASSLAVTGELFF.

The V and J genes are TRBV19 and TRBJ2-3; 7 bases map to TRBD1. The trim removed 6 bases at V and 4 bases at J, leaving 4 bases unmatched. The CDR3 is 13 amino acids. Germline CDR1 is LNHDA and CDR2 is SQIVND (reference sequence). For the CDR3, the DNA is TGTGCCAGTAGCGACAGGGCAGCAGATACGCAGTATTTT. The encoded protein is CASSDRAADTQYF.

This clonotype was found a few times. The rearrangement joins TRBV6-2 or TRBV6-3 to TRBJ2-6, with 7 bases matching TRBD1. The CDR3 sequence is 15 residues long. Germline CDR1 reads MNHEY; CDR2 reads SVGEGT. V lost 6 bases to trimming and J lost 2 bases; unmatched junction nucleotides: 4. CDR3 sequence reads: CASRLDRAGANVLTF. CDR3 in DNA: TGTGCCAGCAGACTTGACAGGGCTGGGGCCAACGTCCTGACTTTC.

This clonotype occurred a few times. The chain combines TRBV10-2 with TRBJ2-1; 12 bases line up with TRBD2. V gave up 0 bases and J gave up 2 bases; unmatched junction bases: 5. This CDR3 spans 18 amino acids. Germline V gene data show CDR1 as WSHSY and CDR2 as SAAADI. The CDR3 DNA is TGCGCCAGCAGTGAGTCGCCTAGCGGGAGGGCCACCTACAATGAGCAGTTCTTC. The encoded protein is CASSESPSGRATYNEQFF.

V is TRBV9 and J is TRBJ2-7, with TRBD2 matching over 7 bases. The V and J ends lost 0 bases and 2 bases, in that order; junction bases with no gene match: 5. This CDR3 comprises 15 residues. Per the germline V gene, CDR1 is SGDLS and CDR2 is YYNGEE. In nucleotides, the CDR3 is TGTGCCAGCAGCGTAGAAGGCGGGAGCCCCTACGAGCAGTACTTC. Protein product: CASSVEGGSPYEQYF.

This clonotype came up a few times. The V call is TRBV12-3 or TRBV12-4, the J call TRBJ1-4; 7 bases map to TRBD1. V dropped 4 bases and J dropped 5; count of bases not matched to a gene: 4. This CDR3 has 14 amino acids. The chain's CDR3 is CASSSLDRNEKLFF. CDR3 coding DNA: TGTGCCAGCAGTTCCTTGGACAGGAATGAAAAACTGTTTTTT.

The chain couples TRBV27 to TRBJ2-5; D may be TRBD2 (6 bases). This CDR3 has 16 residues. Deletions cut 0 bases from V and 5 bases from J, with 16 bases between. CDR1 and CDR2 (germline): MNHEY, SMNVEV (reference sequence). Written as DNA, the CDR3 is TGTGCCAGCAGTTTATCCCCCACCGGGGGTAGCGAGACCCAGTACTTC. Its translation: CASSLSPTGGSETQYF.

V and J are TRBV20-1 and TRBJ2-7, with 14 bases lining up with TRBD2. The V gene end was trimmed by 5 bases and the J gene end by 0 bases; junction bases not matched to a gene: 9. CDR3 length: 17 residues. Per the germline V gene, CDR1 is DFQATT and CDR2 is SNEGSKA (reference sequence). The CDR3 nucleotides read TGCAGTGCTTTGGGACTAGCGGGAGCCAAGAGCTCCTACGAGCAGTACTTC. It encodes CSALGLAGAKSSYEQYF.

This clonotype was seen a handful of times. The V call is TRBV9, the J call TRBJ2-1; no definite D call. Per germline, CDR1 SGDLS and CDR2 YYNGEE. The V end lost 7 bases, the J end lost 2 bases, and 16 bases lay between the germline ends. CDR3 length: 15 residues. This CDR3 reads CASLPRGLAYNEQFF. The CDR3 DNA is TGTGCCAGCCTTCCCAGAGGCCTCGCCTACAATGAGCAGTTCTTC. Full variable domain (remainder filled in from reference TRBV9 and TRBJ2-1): DSGVTQTPKHLITATGQRVTLRCSPRSGDLSVYWYQQSLDQGLQFLIQYYNGEERAKGNILERFSAQQFPDLHSELNLSSLELGDSALYFCASLPRGLAYNEQFFGPGTRLTVL.

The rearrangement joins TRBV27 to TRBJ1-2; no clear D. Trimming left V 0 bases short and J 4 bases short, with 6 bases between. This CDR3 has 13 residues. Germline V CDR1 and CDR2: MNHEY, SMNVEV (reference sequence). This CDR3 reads CASSLSLTYGYTF. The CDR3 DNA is TGTGCCAGCAGTTTATCACTGACCTATGGCTACACCTTC.

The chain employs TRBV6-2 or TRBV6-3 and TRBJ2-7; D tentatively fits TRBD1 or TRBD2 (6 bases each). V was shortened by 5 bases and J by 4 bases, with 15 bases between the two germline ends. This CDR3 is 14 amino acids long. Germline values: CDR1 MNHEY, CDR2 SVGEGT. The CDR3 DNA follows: TGTGCCAGCAGTGGAACAGGGAGGATTTACGAGCAGTACTTC. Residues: CASSGTGRIYEQYF.

Here the CDR3 reads CASSPGTSGKEEQFF. The CDR3 nucleotides are TGTGCCAGCAGTCCCGGGACTAGCGGAAAGGAGGAGCAGTTCTTC. This chain links TRBV6-2 or TRBV6-3 with TRBJ2-1, with 11 positions matching TRBD2. Germline V lookup: CDR1 MNHEY, CDR2 SVGEGT. J gave up 10 bases and V 5 bases, and 10 bases lay outside the gene matches. The CDR3 length is 15 residues.

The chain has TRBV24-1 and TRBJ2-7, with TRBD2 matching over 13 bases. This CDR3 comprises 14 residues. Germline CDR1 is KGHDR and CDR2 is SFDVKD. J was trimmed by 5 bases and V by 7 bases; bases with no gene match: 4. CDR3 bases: TGTGCCACCAGGGGACTAGCGGGAAAGAACGAGCAGTACTTC. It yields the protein CATRGLAGKNEQYF.